The next 29 T cell receptor beta chains were all read from a single sample in a study of memory CD4+ T cells and cytomegalovirus serostatus (dated by TCRdb to about 2019). A FACSAria II was used to sort memory CD4+ T cells, defined as single viable CD3+CD4+CD8-CD45RO+ cells. The receptor library was made with the immunoSEQ multiplex PCR assay. Here the immuneACCESS table is served through TCRdb, limited to in-frame sequences with V and J called. Missing clones are a known gap in these copies; in checked studies unresolved V genes cover under half, and the rest lacks a known reason. Here the sample has tens of thousands of clones; roughly 87% occur a single time. The ten largest clones represent approximately 0.44% of the sample. Sequencing used memory CD4+ T cells from blood. These receptors were collected from an adult in good health and CMV-seronegative.

This clone was counted between two and nine times. This chain joins TRBV10-3 and TRBJ1-2, with D maybe TRBD1 (5 bases). Germline V gene data show CDR1 as ENHRY and CDR2 as SYGVKD. Between the trimmed V and J ends, which lost 8 bases and 6 bases, there was a span of 13 bases. The CDR3 has 12 residues. CDR3 bases: TGTGCCATCGCAGGGAGGTCCGATGGCTACACCTTC. Translation gives CAIAGRSDGYTF.

The chain uses TRBV11-2 and TRBJ1-1, with a tentative D call TRBD1 (5 bases). Trimming took off 5 bases at V and 6 bases at J, with 19 bases between the two ends. Germline values: CDR1 SGHAT, CDR2 FQNNGV. The CDR3 extends over 15 amino acids. The CDR3 is CASSPLKGRGPEAFF. In nucleotides, the CDR3 is TGTGCCAGCAGCCCCCTCAAGGGGAGGGGCCCTGAAGCTTTCTTT.

The chain recombines TRBV15 with TRBJ2-5; D might be TRBD1 (7 bases). CDR3 size: 15 residues. Germline values: CDR1 LNHNV, CDR2 YYDKDF (reference sequence). V dropped 0 bases and J dropped 7 bases, with 15 bases sitting between them. This chain's CDR3 is CATSREGRQGGTQYF. The CDR3 DNA sequence: TGTGCCACCAGCAGAGAAGGTCGGCAGGGGGGGACCCAGTACTTC. Filled out from reference TRBV15 and TRBJ2-5, the complete variable domain reads DAMVIQNPRYQVTQFGKPVTLSCSQTLNHNVMYWYQQKSSQAPKLLFHYYDKDFNNEADTPDNFQSRRPNTSFCFLDIRSPGLGDTAMYLCATSREGRQGGTQYFGPGTRLLVL.

This clone was recorded a few times. V is TRBV2 and J is TRBJ2-1; D is possibly TRBD1 (5 bases). Germline CDR1 SNHLY, CDR2 FYNNEI. This CDR3 has 12 residues. The V gene lost 7 bases and the J gene lost 7 bases, with 11 bases spanning the gap. CDR3 bases: TGTGCCAGCACCAGGGATCGAAATGAGCAGTTCTTC. As protein: CASTRDRNEQFF.

The CDR3 here is CASSPGAESYEQYF. The CDR3, as DNA: TGTGCCAGCTCACCAGGGGCCGAATCCTACGAGCAGTACTTC. The J gene is TRBJ2-7, the V gene TRBV18, with D perhaps TRBD1 (5 bases). The V and J ends lost 2 bases and 1 base respectively, with 9 bases between them. The CDR3 spans 14 residues. Germline CDR1 is KGHSH and CDR2 is LQKENI.

The chain joins TRBV30 to TRBJ1-6, with D perhaps matching TRBD1 (5 bases). Trimming pared 3 bases from V and 15 bases from J, leaving 15 bases between. The germline gives CDR1 GTSNPN, CDR2 SVGIG (reference sequence). CDR3 size: 12 residues. The CDR3 loop is CAWRGPGESLHF. CDR3 nucleotides: TGTGCCTGGAGGGGACCCGGGGAGAGCCTCCACTTT.

CDR3 DNA: TGTGCCAGCAGCGGGGGGGGGAAAGGGTCCAGGACAGATACGCAGTATTTT. Translating gives CASSGGGKGSRTDTQYF. The chain is built from TRBV9 and TRBJ2-3; 7 bases map to TRBD2. This CDR3 is 17 amino acids long. Unmatched junction bases numbered 13, after V lost 3 bases and J lost 3 bases. CDR1 is SGDLS, CDR2 YYNGEE, per germline.

As to this clone: The same CDR3 can be traced to other DNA sequences in this sample. The chain couples TRBV30 to TRBJ1-4; TRBD1 might be the D (6 bases). Germline V gene sequence: CDR1 GTSNPN, CDR2 SVGIG (reference sequence). The CDR3 runs to 14 residues. V was clipped by 0 bases and J by 3 bases, with 8 bases between them. CDR3 bases: TGTGCCTGGAGTGTAGGGGGGGCTAATGAAAAACTGTTTTTT. Its protein is CAWSVGGANEKLFF. Complete variable domain (other parts from reference TRBV30 and TRBJ1-4): SQTIHQWPATLVQPVGSPLSLECTVEGTSNPNLYWYRQAAGRGLQLLFYSVGIGQISSEVPQNLSASRPQDRQFILSSKKLLLSDSGFYLCAWSVGGANEKLFFGSGTQLSVL.

The chain recombines TRBV10-2 with TRBJ1-3; D is uncertain. The CDR3 length is 14 residues. Trimming cost V 2 bases and J 5 bases, with 10 bases left between them. Germline CDR1 is WSHSY and CDR2 is SAAADI. CDR3 sequence: CASSEIGRRNTIYF. The CDR3 DNA follows: TGCGCCAGCAGTGAGATAGGGAGAAGAAACACCATATATTTT.

V is TRBV5-8 and J is TRBJ1-2, with TRBD1 as a possible D gene (5 bases). CDR1 SGHTS and CDR2 YDEGEE come from the germline V gene. Trimming stripped 4 bases from V and 3 bases from J, with 13 bases between. CDR3 length: 14 residues. The CDR3 loop reads CASSPWGDHYGYTF. The CDR3 bases are TGTGCCAGCAGCCCGTGGGGGGACCACTATGGCTACACCTTC.

The rearrangement links TRBV6-4 to TRBJ1-6; D possibly corresponds to TRBD1 (5 bases). Looked up from germline, CDR1 is MRHNA and CDR2 is SNTAGT. V lost 2 bases to trimming and J lost 10 bases, with 9 bases between them. The CDR3 runs to 13 residues. The CDR3 DNA follows: TGTGCCAGCAGTGACCGGGGCGGGTCACCCCTCCACTTT. Encoded protein: CASSDRGGSPLHF.

V is TRBV25-1 and J is TRBJ2-2; possibly TRBD2 for D (5 bases). The CDR3 runs to 16 residues. The V gene's germline CDR1 is MGHDK and CDR2 SYGVNS. Trimming removed 4 bases at V and 4 bases at J, with 16 bases between. This CDR3 is CASSASYSRATGELFF. In nucleotides, the CDR3 is TGTGCCAGCAGTGCGTCCTACTCGAGGGCCACCGGGGAGCTGTTTTTT.

The V call is TRBV6-4, the J call TRBJ1-5; 10 bases match TRBD1. The germline V gene has CDR1 MRHNA and CDR2 SNTAGT. CDR3 length equals 15 residues. V lost 5 bases, J lost 6 bases, and 7 bases stayed unmatched. CDR3 residues: CASSPGTGDGQPQHF. The CDR3 DNA reads as TGTGCCAGCAGTCCCGGGACAGGGGACGGTCAGCCCCAGCATTTT.

Regarding this clone: One junction end disagrees with the germline gene, perhaps due to a read error. This same CDR3 is encoded by further DNA sequences in the sample. V usage is TRBV28 and J usage is TRBJ2-7; no reliable D call. The CDR3 consists of 14 residues. Germline-derived CDR1 and CDR2 are MDHEN and SYDVKM. As DNA, the CDR3 is TGTGCTAGCAGTTGGCGGTCACCTACTGGGGAGCAGTACTTC. Amino acids: CASSWRSPTGEQYF.

This clone was seen once. The V and J genes are TRBV11-3 and TRBJ2-7; maybe TRBD2 (6 bases). The CDR3 has 15 residues. Germline loops: CDR1 SGHNT, CDR2 YENEEA. With 1 base removed from V and 7 bases from J, the gap between germline ends came to 17 bases. The CDR3 coding sequence is TGTGCCAGCAGCTTAGGAGGCGTCAGGCGGGGAGAGCAGTACTTC. Translation: CASSLGGVRRGEQYF.

This clone was recorded only once. The chain joins TRBV28 to TRBJ1-3; 8 nucleotides match TRBD1. Germline CDR1 and CDR2: MDHEN and SYDVKM. V lost 6 bases, J lost 0 bases, and 7 bases stayed unmatched. The CDR3 is 16 residues long. The CDR3 DNA sequence: TGTGCCAGCAGCTGGACAGGGAGCCTCTCTGGAAACACCATATATTTT. This sequence encodes CASSWTGSLSGNTIYF.

V usage is TRBV27 and J usage is TRBJ2-3; D might be TRBD1 (6 bases). Germline loops: CDR1 MNHEY, CDR2 SMNVEV (reference sequence). Trimming cost V 8 bases and J 8 bases, with 23 bases left between them. The CDR3 is 15 amino acids. This chain's CDR3 is CASAQGSGITGTQYF. The CDR3 DNA reads TGTGCCAGCGCCCAGGGGTCTGGGATCACGGGTACGCAGTATTTT.

The chain links TRBV9 to TRBJ1-2, with D unresolved. CDR3 length equals 14 residues. The germline gives CDR1 SGDLS, CDR2 YYNGEE. Trimming removed 4 bases from V and 2 bases from J, with 12 bases in between. The chain's CDR3 is CASSPSTANYGYTF. The CDR3 DNA sequence: TGTGCCAGCAGCCCTTCTACAGCGAACTATGGCTACACCTTC.

This chain uses TRBV7-8 with TRBJ1-6, with 7 bases fitting TRBD1. The CDR3 has 16 residues. The V segment lost 4 bases and the J segment 9 bases; nucleotides outside the gene matches: 12. In germline, CDR1 is SGHVS, CDR2 FQNEAQ. CDR3 region: CASSSGTALITSPLHF. The CDR3 DNA reads TGTGCCAGCAGCTCCGGGACAGCCCTCATTACTTCACCCCTCCACTTT. The whole variable domain, remainder taken from reference TRBV7-8 and TRBJ1-6, is GAGVSQSPRYKVAKRGQDVALRCDPISGHVSLFWYQQALGQGPEFLTYFQNEAQLDKSGLPSDRFFAERPEGSVSTLKIQRTQQEDSAVYLCASSSGTALITSPLHFGNGTRLTVT.

The chain joins TRBV28 to TRBJ1-5; no definite D call. The CDR3 is 12 residues long. The germline V gene encodes CDR1 MDHEN and CDR2 SYDVKM. Trimming shortened V by 6 bases and J by 4 bases, and 7 bases separated the two germline ends. The CDR3 is CASRWLNQPQHF. CDR3 nucleotide sequence: TGTGCCAGCAGGTGGCTTAATCAGCCCCAGCATTTT.

The chain carries TRBV28 and TRBJ1-2; 9 nucleotides match TRBD1. CDR1 and CDR2 (germline): MDHEN, SYDVKM. The CDR3 is 18 amino acids. Trimming cost V 5 bases and J 2 bases; bases outside gene matches: 15. The DNA of the CDR3 is TGTGCCAGCAGTCGTACTCCCTGGGGGACAGGGAGAAACTATGGCTACACCTTC. Its protein product is CASSRTPWGTGRNYGYTF.

The chain recombines TRBV6-6 with TRBJ2-1; D remains ambiguous. The CDR3 runs to 12 residues. Trimming shortened V by 5 bases and J by 8 bases, and 10 bases separated the two germline ends. CDR1 MNHNY and CDR2 SVGAGI come from the germline V gene (reference sequence). The CDR3 is CASSRGRDEQFF. The CDR3 nucleotides read TGTGCCAGCAGTCGAGGACGGGATGAGCAGTTCTTC.

This clone has only a few counts. This sequence joins TRBV21-1 and TRBJ2-2; TRBD2, the D gene given by the table, was not confirmed from the DNA. TRBV21-1 constitutes a pseudogene. This CDR3 region has 14 residues. The CDR3 DNA follows: TGTGCCAGCAGCGCCAGTGGATGGAGCGGGGAGCTGTTTTTT. Translating it yields CASSASGWSGELFF.

This chain links TRBV30 with TRBJ1-5; 7 bases match TRBD1. Losses at the gene ends were 2 bases for V and 6 bases for J; bases not matched to a gene: 4. Germline-derived CDR1 and CDR2 are GTSNPN and SVGIG (reference sequence). The CDR3 extends over 13 amino acids. The CDR3 coding sequence is TGTGCCTGGAGTAGACAGGGAGGTCAGCCCCAGCATTTT. It yields the protein CAWSRQGGQPQHF.

This chain uses TRBV10-2 with TRBJ1-1, with a possible D match to TRBD1 (5 bases). Germline CDR1 reads WSHSY; CDR2 reads SAAADI. V gave up 3 bases and J gave up 0 bases, with 8 bases separating them. This CDR3 spans 14 amino acids. The CDR3 nucleotides are TGCGCCAGCAGTGACGACAGCCTGAACACTGAAGCTTTCTTT. Its translation is CASSDDSLNTEAFF.

The chain has TRBV30 and TRBJ2-7; D possibly corresponds to TRBD1 (5 bases). The CDR3 has 13 amino acids. The V end lost 2 bases, the J end lost 3 bases, and 11 bases lay between the germline ends. Germline CDR1 GTSNPN, CDR2 SVGIG (reference sequence). The CDR3 region has the DNA TGTGCCTGGAGTTCTCCCCAGGGCTACGAGCAGTACTTC. Translation: CAWSSPQGYEQYF.

This clone occurred once. The chain carries TRBV11-3 and TRBJ2-7; 8 bases fit TRBD2. J gave up 5 bases and V 5 bases, and 8 bases lay outside the gene matches. This CDR3 has 14 amino acids. Germline loops: CDR1 SGHNT, CDR2 YENEEA. The CDR3 coding sequence is TGTGCCAGCAGCCCCGGGGGGGAGGACGACGAGCAGTACTTC. Translating it yields CASSPGGEDDEQYF. Full variable domain (remainder filled in from reference TRBV11-3 and TRBJ2-7): EAGVVQSPRYKIIEKKQPVAFWCNPISGHNTLYWYLQNLGQGPELLIRYENEEAVDDSQLPKDRFSAERLKGVDSTLKIQPAELGDSAVYLCASSPGGEDDEQYFGPGTRLTVT.

The CDR3 DNA sequence: TGTGCCAGCAGCTCAGGACTAGCCCATGCCTACGAGCAGTACTTC. The encoded protein is CASSSGLAHAYEQYF. The rearrangement joins TRBV7-2 to TRBJ2-7, with 8 bases matching TRBD2. From germline, CDR1 is SGHTA and CDR2 FQGNSA. The CDR3 length is 15 residues. V lost 4 bases, J lost 2 bases, and 7 bases stayed unmatched. Based on the CDR3 plus reference TRBV7-2 and TRBJ2-7, the full variable domain is GAGVSQSPSNKVTEKGKDVELRCDPISGHTALYWYRQSLGQGLEFLIYFQGNSAPDKSGLPSDRFSAERTGGSVSTLTIQRTQQEDSAVYLCASSSGLAHAYEQYFGPGTRLTVT.

The chain joins TRBV5-4 to TRBJ2-1; tentative D call: TRBD2 (6 bases). Trimming pared 5 bases from V and 4 bases from J, leaving 16 bases between. Germline V CDR1 and CDR2: SGHNT, YYREEE (reference sequence). The CDR3 contains 15 residues. CDR3 in amino acids: CASRARAEGYNEQFF. In nucleotides, the CDR3 is TGTGCCAGCAGAGCCCGGGCGGAGGGGTACAATGAGCAGTTCTTC.